This T cell receptor (beta chain) was obtained from a study of T cell clones after liver transplantation (dated by TCRdb to the late 2010s). About the full investigation: Samples were obtained from ITN030ST, a randomized trial in which withdrawal of immunosuppression was attempted within 2 years of liver transplantation. Donor-reactive T cell clones were identified by TCRbeta sequencing following a pre-transplant mixed lymphocyte reaction and were subsequently tracked in post-transplant blood. As an antigen-independent comparator for donor-reactive sequences, third party-reactive TCRbeta sequences were also identified from pre-transplant MLRs. The studied cohort comprised 8 liver transplant recipients, 3 classified as tolerant and 5 as non-tolerant. Tolerance meant complete immunosuppression withdrawal for at least one year without liver enzymes rising beyond twice the upper limit of normal. The subjects received no induction therapy and were kept on standard immunosuppression until randomization at 12-24 months post-transplant. Blood samples were taken pre-transplant, pre-randomization before withdrawal, and post-randomization after full withdrawal or failed withdrawal. Of the eight recipients, a few were HCV-positive, while the remaining recipients had been transplanted for non-autoimmune, non-viral indications.

Trimming removed 3 bases from V and 6 bases from J; the gene matches leave 11 bases unexplained. Taken from cysteine to phenylalanine, the CDR3 has 16 residues. Only CDR3 DNA is held: 48 bases, read in frame from base 1. For CDR1 and CDR2, the germline V gene lists MDHEN and SYDVKM. Using immunoSEQ, frozen genomic DNA was subjected to high-throughput TCRbeta CDR3 sequencing, a process that included PCR amplification, mapping, bias correction and internal controls. Turning to the authors' computational methods: Only productive rearrangements were retained, and each unique TCRbeta sequence was defined by its CDR3 nucleotide sequence together with its V and J gene. For classification of a sequence as donor-reactive, at least 5-fold expansion in CFSE-low cells relative to unstimulated pre-transplant cells and a frequency of at least 0.01% were required. To ensure at least 90% detection power, minimum frequency thresholds were set for each subject based on that subject's lowest-template unstimulated sample. Jensen-Shannon divergence between the top 1000 TCRbeta sequences after and before transplant was used to measure repertoire turnover. Changes in detection of donor-reactive sequences were assessed with two-sided Fisher's exact tests. TCRdb obtained this table from immuneACCESS and retained in-frame rearrangements with V and J assigned. These tables miss some clones; where compared with another copy, unresolved V genes account for less than half of the shortfall, and the remainder is unexplained. V and J calls plus clone size are reproduced from that table; the DNA served to infer D and trimming. For this sample there are some 57,000 clones; 60% to 75% appear just once. The ten largest clonotypes hold around 9.1% of the sample.

Thawed unstimulated PBMCs were stained for CD3, CD4 and CD8 and FACS-sorted into CD3+CD4+ and CD3+CD8+ populations. All 8 studied subjects were randomized to withdrawal of immunosuppression. The Qiagen DNeasy Blood and Tissue Kit was used to isolate genomic DNA. This clone came up once. No antigen is known for it. No much larger clonotype is one base removed from it; base qualities were not supplied. Results the study describes overall, beyond this receptor: A greater decline was seen for donor-reactive sequences than for third party-reactive sequences, suggesting partial antigen-specific deletion unrelated to withdrawal success. Since no allograft tissue specimens were available, donor-reactive T cells may have migrated into the graft instead of being deleted. Low numbers of available donor cells limited the measurable donor-reactive repertoire in two subjects. In 5 of 8 subjects, circulating donor-reactive CD4 TCRbeta sequences decreased significantly after transplant, regardless of tolerance or HCV status. The conclusions were preliminary, being limited by small, heterogeneous patient numbers and by non-standardized post-transplant time points. When repertoire turnover was accounted for, significantly reduced detection of donor-reactive sequences was found in 7 of 8 subjects for CD4 and in 8 of 8 subjects for CD8.

The chain joins TRBV28 to TRBJ1-1, with 9 central nucleotides matching TRBD1. The source is a human patient who received a liver transplant. Some T cells may originate with the graft donor following a transplant. Sequenced here: CD4+ T cells from blood, sampled at the 22-month timepoint. CDR3 sequence: CASSFNRGPPGAEAFF. Read as DNA, the sequence is TGTGCCAGCAGTTTTAACAGGGGGCCCCCCGGTGCTGAAGCTTTCTTT. Here the CDR3 is joined to the reference TRBV28 and TRBJ1-1 genes, and the full variable domain is: DVKVTQSSRYLVKRTGEKVFLECVQDMDHENMFWYRQDPGLGLRLIYFSYDVKMKEKGDIPEGYSVSREKKERFSLILESASTNQTSMYLCASSFNRGPPGAEAFFGQGTRLTVV.